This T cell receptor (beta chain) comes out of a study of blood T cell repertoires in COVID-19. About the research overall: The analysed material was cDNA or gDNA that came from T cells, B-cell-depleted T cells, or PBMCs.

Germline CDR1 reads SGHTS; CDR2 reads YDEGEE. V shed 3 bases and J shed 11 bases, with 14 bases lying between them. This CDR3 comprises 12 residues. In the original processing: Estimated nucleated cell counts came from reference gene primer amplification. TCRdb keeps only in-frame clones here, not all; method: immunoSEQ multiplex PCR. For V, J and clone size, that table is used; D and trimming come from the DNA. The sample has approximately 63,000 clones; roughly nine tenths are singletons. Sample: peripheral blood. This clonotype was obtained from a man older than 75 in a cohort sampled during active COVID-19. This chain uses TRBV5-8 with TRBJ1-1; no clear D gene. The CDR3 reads CASSYGRGTAFF. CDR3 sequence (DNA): TGTGCCAGCAGCTATGGGCGGGGAACGGCTTTCTTT.